This T cell receptor beta chain derives from a study of control samples from healthy donors and cancer patients. Germline V gene lookup returns CDR1 LNHDA and CDR2 SQIVND (reference sequence). This CDR3 spans 16 amino acids. With 1 base removed from V and 8 bases from J, the gap between germline ends came to 18 bases. TCRdb's copy holds only in-frame clones and misses some; the assay was immunoSEQ multiplex PCR. Of 90,000 or so clones detected, about 88% appear once; the ten largest clones hold around 14%. The receptor was isolated from a woman between 65 and 79 years old in good health. This chain links TRBV19 with TRBJ2-1, with D tentatively TRBD1 (5 bases). The specimen sequenced was blood. The CDR3 spells CASSIVGAPPRHEQFF. The CDR3 coding sequence is TGTGCCAGTAGTATAGTTGGGGCCCCCCCGAGGCATGAGCAGTTCTTC.